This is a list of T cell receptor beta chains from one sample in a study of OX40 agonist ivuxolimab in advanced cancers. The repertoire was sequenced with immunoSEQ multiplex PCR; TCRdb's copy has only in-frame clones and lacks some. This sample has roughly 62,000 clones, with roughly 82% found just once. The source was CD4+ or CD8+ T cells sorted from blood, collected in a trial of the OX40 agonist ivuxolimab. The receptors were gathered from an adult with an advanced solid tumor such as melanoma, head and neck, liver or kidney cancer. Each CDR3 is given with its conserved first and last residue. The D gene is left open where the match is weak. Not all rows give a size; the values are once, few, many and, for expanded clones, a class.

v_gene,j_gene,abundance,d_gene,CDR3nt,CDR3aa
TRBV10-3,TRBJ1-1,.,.,TGTGCCATCAGTGAGGTCAGAGAGGCTGAAGCTTTCTTT,CAISEVREAEAFF
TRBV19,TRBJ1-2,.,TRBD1,TGTGCCAGTAGTCCCTCGTTAAAGGGGGCTTACTATGGCTACACCTTC,CASSPSLKGAYYGYTF
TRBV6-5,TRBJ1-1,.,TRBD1,TGTGCCAGCAGGCAGGGACAGGGTGAAGCTTTCTTT,CASRQGQGEAFF
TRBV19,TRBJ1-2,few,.,TGTGCCAGTAGTATCATGGGTTCCAGGGGTGGCTACACCTTC,CASSIMGSRGGYTF
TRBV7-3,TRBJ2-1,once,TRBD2,TGTGCCAGCAGCGCAGCTATAGCGGGGGGGACCTACAATGAGCAGTTCTTC,CASSAAIAGGTYNEQFF
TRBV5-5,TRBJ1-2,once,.,TGTGCCAGCAGCGACCGGGACTTCCTCCGTGGCTACACCTTC,CASSDRDFLRGYTF
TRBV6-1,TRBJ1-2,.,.,TGTGCCAGCAGTGGGACCGGGGGATGGGGCTACACCTTC,CASSGTGGWGYTF
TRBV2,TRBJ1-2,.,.,TGTGCCAGCAGACAGGGAGATGGCTACACCTTC,CASRQGDGYTF
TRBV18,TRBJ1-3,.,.,TGTGCCAGCTCACCAACCGTTGCAGGGGCCTCTGGAAACACCATATATTTT,CASSPTVAGASGNTIYF
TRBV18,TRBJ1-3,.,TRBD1,TGTGCCAGCTCACCAGTCCGGGACAGGGTATCTGGAAACACCATATATTTT,CASSPVRDRVSGNTIYF
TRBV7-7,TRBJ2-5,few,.,TGTGCTAGCAGCTTAGAACACAGTCAAGAGACCCAGTACTTC,CASSLEHSQETQYF
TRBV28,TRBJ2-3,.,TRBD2,TGTGCCAGCATTAGCGGGGGGGCCGGCACAGATACGCAGTATTTT,CASISGGAGTDTQYF
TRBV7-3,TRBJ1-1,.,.,TGTGCCAGCAGCCTATCTGGGTACGTGAACACTGAAGCTTTCTTT,CASSLSGYVNTEAFF
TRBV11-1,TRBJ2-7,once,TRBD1,TGTGCCAGCAGTCCCGGGACAGGGTCCGAAACCTACGAGCAGTACTTC,CASSPGTGSETYEQYF
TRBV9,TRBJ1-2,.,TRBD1,TGTGCCAGCAGCGTAGCTCCGGGACAGGGGGCAGTCGGCTACACCTTC,CASSVAPGQGAVGYTF
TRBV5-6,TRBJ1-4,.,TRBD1,TGTGCCAGCAGCCGGTACGGGACAGGGGGCGCGGAACTGTTTTTT,CASSRYGTGGAELFF
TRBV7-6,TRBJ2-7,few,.,TGTGCCAGCAGCTTAGTAGGAGAATCGGGTTCCCACGAGCAGTACTTC,CASSLVGESGSHEQYF
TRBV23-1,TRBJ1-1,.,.,TGCGCCAGCAGTCGACTGCAGGGGCCCAACACTGAAGCTTTCTTT,CASSRLQGPNTEAFF
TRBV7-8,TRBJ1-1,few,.,TGTGCCAGCAGCTTAGATCAGGGGAGGGGCACTGAAGCTTTCTTT,CASSLDQGRGTEAFF
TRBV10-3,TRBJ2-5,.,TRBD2,TGTGCCATCCGGGGGGGCTCTGGCGGAGAGACCCAGTACTTC,CAIRGGSGGETQYF
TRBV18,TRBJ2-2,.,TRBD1,TGTGCCAGCTCACTACGGACAGGGGTCCGCGGCGGGGAGCTGTTTTTT,CASSLRTGVRGGELFF
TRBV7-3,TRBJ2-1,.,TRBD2,TGTGCCAGCGGACTAGGAGGCACTGAGCAGTTCTTC,CASGLGGTEQFF
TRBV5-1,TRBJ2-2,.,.,TGCGCCAGCAGCTTAGCAGGGGCGAGGCGCAACACCGGGGAGCTGTTTTTT,CASSLAGARRNTGELFF
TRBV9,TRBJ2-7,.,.,TGTGCCAGCAGCGTAAATCCCGATTCCTACGAGCAGTACTTC,CASSVNPDSYEQYF
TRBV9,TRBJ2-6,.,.,TGTGCCAGCAGCGTAGGAAGCTCTGGGGCCAACGTCCTGACTTTC,CASSVGSSGANVLTF
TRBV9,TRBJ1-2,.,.,TGTGCCAGCAGCGTAGAAGCGAGGGGGAACTATGGCTACACCTTC,CASSVEARGNYGYTF
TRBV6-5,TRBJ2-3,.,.,TGTGCCAGCAGTCTAACTCAGTTGGATACGCAGTATTTT,CASSLTQLDTQYF
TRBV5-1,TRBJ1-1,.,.,TGCGCCAGCAGCTTGGGGCTAGTCTTCTTTGAAGCTTTCTTT,CASSLGLVFFEAFF
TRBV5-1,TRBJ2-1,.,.,TGCGCCAGCAGCTTTAATGCGGGTACCTCCTACAATGAGCAGTTCTTC,CASSFNAGTSYNEQFF
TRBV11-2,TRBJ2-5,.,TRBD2,TGTGCCAGCAGCTTACGGTCTGGGCTAGCGGAGGAGACCCAGTACTTC,CASSLRSGLAEETQYF
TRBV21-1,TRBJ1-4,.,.,TGTGCCAGCAGCAAATCGCAGGGACCTCTGGGAAAACTGTTTTTT,CASSKSQGPLGKLFF
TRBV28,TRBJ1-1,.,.,TGTGCCAGCACCCTAAACATGAACACTGAAGCTTTCTTT,CASTLNMNTEAFF
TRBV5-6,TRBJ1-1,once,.,TGTGCCAGCAGCTCGGAGTTGTGGACTGAAGCTTTCTTT,CASSSELWTEAFF
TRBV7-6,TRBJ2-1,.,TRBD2,TGTGCCAGCAGCTTAGTGGCTAGCGGGGGGTTAGGGAATGAGCAGTTCTTC,CASSLVASGGLGNEQFF
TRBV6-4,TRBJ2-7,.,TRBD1,TGTGCCAGCAGTTACTCGATGGGACAGGCCCACGAGCAGTACTTC,CASSYSMGQAHEQYF
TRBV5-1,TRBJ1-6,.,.,TGCGCCAGCAGCTTGTTAGTGTCTAGCTCCTATAATTCACCCCTCCACTTT,CASSLLVSSSYNSPLHF
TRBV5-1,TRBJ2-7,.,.,TGCGCCAGCAGCTTGGCGGGGGCGAGCTACGAGCAGTACTTC,CASSLAGASYEQYF
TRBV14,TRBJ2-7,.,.,TGTGCCAGCAGCCCATTGGGGCAGGGTGACGAGCAGTACTTC,CASSPLGQGDEQYF
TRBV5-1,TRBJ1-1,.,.,TGCGCCAGCAGCTTGGACACGAACACTGAAGCTTTCTTT,CASSLDTNTEAFF
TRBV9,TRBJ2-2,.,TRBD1,TGTGCCAGCAGCGCGGACAGGACCGGGGAGCTGTTTTTT,CASSADRTGELFF
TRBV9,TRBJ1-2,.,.,TGTGCCAGCAGCGAGAGGACACCATCAAGAGGCTATGGCTACACCTTC,CASSERTPSRGYGYTF
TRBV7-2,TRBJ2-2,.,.,TGTGCCAGCTCCCTGGGCGGGTCCGCCGGGGAGCTGTTTTTT,CASSLGGSAGELFF
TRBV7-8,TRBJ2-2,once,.,TGTGCCAGCAGTCCCAGGGGGGCAGGGGCGAACACCGGGGAGCTGTTTTTT,CASSPRGAGANTGELFF
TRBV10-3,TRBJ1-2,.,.,TGTGCCATCAAAGGGGACGGGGCCGATTTCTATGGCTACACCTTC,CAIKGDGADFYGYTF
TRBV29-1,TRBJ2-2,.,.,TGCAGCGTTGGACAGCACACCGGGGAGCTGTTTTTT,CSVGQHTGELFF
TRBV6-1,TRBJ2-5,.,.,TGTGCCAGCAGTGAAGGGCGGGGGACCCAGTACTTC,CASSEGRGTQYF
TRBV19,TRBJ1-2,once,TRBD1,TGTGCCAGTAGTCCTGGGAGGACAGGGAACTATGGCTACACCTTC,CASSPGRTGNYGYTF
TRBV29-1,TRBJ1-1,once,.,TGCAGCGTTGTTCGGACGGAGAACACTGAAGCTTTCTTT,CSVVRTENTEAFF
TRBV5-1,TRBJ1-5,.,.,TGCGCCAGCAGCTTGGAGGGACAAAGCAATCAGCCCCAGCATTTT,CASSLEGQSNQPQHF
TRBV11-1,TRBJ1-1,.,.,TGTGCCAGCAATTGGGGTGCGGGTATGAACACTGAAGCTTTCTTT,CASNWGAGMNTEAFF